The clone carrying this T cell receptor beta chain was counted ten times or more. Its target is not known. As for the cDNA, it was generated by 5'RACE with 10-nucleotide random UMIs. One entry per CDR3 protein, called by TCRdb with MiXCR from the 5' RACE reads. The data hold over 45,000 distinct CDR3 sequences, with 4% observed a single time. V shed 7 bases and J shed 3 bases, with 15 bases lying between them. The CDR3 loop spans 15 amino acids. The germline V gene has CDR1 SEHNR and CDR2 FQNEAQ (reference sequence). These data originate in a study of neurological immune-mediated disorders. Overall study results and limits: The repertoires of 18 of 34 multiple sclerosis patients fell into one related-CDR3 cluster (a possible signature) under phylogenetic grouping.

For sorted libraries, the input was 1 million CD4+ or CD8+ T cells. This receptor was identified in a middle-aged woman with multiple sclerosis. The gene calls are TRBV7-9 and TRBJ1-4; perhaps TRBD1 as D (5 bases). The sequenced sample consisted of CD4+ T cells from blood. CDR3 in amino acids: CASNPGPQANEKLFF. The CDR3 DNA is TGTGCCAGCAATCCGGGACCCCAGGCTAATGAAAAACTGTTTTTT.